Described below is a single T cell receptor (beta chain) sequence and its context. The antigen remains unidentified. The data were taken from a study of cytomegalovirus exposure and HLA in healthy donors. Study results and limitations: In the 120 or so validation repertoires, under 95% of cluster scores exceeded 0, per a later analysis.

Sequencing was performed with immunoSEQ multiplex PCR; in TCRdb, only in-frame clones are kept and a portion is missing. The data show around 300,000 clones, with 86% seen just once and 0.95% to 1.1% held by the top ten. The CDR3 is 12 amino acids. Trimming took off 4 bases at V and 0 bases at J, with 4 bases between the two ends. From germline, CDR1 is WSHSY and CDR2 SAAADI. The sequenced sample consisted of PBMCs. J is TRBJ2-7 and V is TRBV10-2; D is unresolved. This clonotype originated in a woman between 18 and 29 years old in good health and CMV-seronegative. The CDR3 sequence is CASSAISYEQYF. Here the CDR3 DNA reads TGCGCCAGCAGTGCTATCTCCTACGAGCAGTACTTC.